Below are 2 T cell receptor beta chains sequenced from a single sample in a study of blood T cell repertoires in COVID-19. TCRdb's copy holds only in-frame clones and misses some; the assay was immunoSEQ multiplex PCR. The data contain about 160,000 clones, roughly 84% of them singletons. Sequencing input: peripheral blood. The receptor source for this set is a woman over 75 with active or convalescent COVID-19.

Only one count was recorded for this clone. The chain is built from TRBV5-1 and TRBJ2-5; 10 bases map to TRBD2. Germline CDR1 and CDR2: SGHRS and YFSETQ. The CDR3 contains 15 residues. The V gene end was trimmed by 5 bases and the J gene end by 2 bases; junction bases not matched to a gene: 6. CDR3 sequence (DNA): TGCGCCAGCAGAAAAAGCGGGGGGGCACAAGAGACCCAGTACTTC. Its translation is CASRKSGGAQETQYF.

The V and J genes are TRBV10-3 and TRBJ1-1; 10 bases align to TRBD1. The CDR3 contains 15 residues. Germline CDR1 ENHRY, CDR2 SYGVKD. V was pared by 7 bases and J by 3 bases, with 8 bases of the junction left unmatched. The CDR3 DNA reads as TGTGCCATCAACATCGACAGGGGGCGAGACACTGAAGCTTTCTTT. Translation gives CAINIDRGRDTEAFF.